The 21 T cell receptor beta chains below come from one sample, sequenced in a study of shared T cell receptors in the human thymus. The protocol was immunoSEQ multiplex PCR, while the TCRdb copy is restricted to in-frame clones and leaves out a portion. The sample contains approximately 660,000 clones, around 87% of which appear only once. These data were likewise used in another study, on human thymus T cells.

The material sequenced was thymocytes. These receptors all stem from a boy less than two years old with a congenital heart defect.

The chain is built from TRBV5-1 and TRBJ2-3, with 7 bases fitting TRBD2. The germline V gene has CDR1 SGHRS and CDR2 YFSETQ. The CDR3 is 15 residues long. With 0 bases clipped from V and 4 bases from J, the junction kept 5 bases outside the gene matches. The chain's CDR3 is CASSLEVRGADTQYF. The CDR3 nucleotides read TGCGCCAGCAGCTTGGAGGTACGGGGGGCAGATACGCAGTATTTT.

V usage is TRBV7-9 and J usage is TRBJ1-3; D call uncertain. The CDR3 totals 16 residues. Germline CDR1 reads SEHNR; CDR2 reads FQNEAQ (reference sequence). Trimming removed 0 bases at V and 0 bases at J, with 9 bases between. This chain's CDR3 is CASSLAIRGSGNTIYF. The CDR3, as DNA: TGTGCCAGCAGCTTAGCGATCCGGGGCTCTGGAAACACCATATATTTT. The full variable domain, rest sourced from reference TRBV7-9 and TRBJ1-3, is DTGVSQNPRHKITKRGQNVTFRCDPISEHNRLYWYRQTLGQGPEFLTYFQNEAQLEKSRLLSDRFSAERPKGSFSTLEIQRTEQGDSAMYLCASSLAIRGSGNTIYFGEGSWLTVV.

V is TRBV29-1 and J is TRBJ2-1; 7 bases fit TRBD1. V trimming: 7 bases; J trimming: 0 bases; junction bases outside the gene matches: 6. Germline assignment: CDR1 SQVTM and CDR2 ANQGSEA. The CDR3 loop spans 14 amino acids. Here the CDR3 DNA reads TGCAGCGATACGACAGGGAGCTCCTACAATGAGCAGTTCTTC. Its protein product is CSDTTGSSYNEQFF.

This clone appeared a few times. The V gene is TRBV10-3, the J gene TRBJ2-3; D not certain. This CDR3 region has 14 residues. Germline V gives CDR1 ENHRY, CDR2 SYGVKD. V was trimmed by 2 bases and J by 2 bases, leaving 8 bases between them. CDR3 amino acids: CAISEEYYTDTQYF. The DNA of the CDR3 is TGTGCCATCAGTGAGGAGTACTACACAGATACGCAGTATTTT.

This chain uses TRBV9 with TRBJ1-4; 7 bases are a match to TRBD1. This CDR3 has 16 residues. Germline values: CDR1 SGDLS, CDR2 YYNGEE. V shed 4 bases and J 6 bases; nucleotides not matched to a gene: 12. The CDR3 protein is CASSSHRQGGDEKLFF. The CDR3 nucleotides read TGTGCCAGCAGCTCCCACCGACAGGGCGGAGATGAAAAACTGTTTTTT.

The chain is built from TRBV4-3 and TRBJ2-1; 10 bases align to TRBD1. Germline V gene lookup returns CDR1 LGHNA and CDR2 YSLEER. Trimming removed 3 bases from V and 4 bases from J; junction bases left unmatched: 9. This CDR3 spans 17 amino acids. The CDR3 nucleotides are TGCGCCAGCAGCCAGGACCCCGGGACAGGGGATTACAATGAGCAGTTCTTC. It encodes CASSQDPGTGDYNEQFF.

CDR3 residues: CATSTRLAGVMTYEQYF. The CDR3 DNA follows: TGTGCCACCAGCACCCGACTAGCGGGAGTCATGACCTACGAGCAGTACTTC. The chain couples TRBV15 to TRBJ2-7; 12 bases are shared with TRBD2. V lost 4 bases to trimming and J lost 2 bases; unmatched junction nucleotides: 9. CDR3 length equals 17 residues. CDR1 and CDR2 (germline): LNHNV, YYDKDF (reference sequence).

This sequence joins TRBV5-4 and TRBJ2-7; 11 bases line up with TRBD2. V trimming: 5 bases; J trimming: 0 bases; junction bases outside the gene matches: 7. CDR1 SGHNT and CDR2 YYREEE come from the germline V gene (reference sequence). The CDR3 runs 16 residues. The CDR3 region is CASSSSGRTHSYEQYF. CDR3 coding DNA: TGTGCCAGCAGTTCTAGCGGGAGGACCCACTCCTACGAGCAGTACTTC.

The rearrangement uses TRBV5-1 and TRBJ2-5; TRBD2 agrees at 13 bases. CDR1 and CDR2 (germline): SGHRS, YFSETQ. The CDR3 totals 18 residues. Trimming at V came to 0 bases and at J to 5 bases, leaving 10 bases not matched to a gene. The CDR3 bases are TGCGCCAGCAGCTTGGAGGGGGGGACTAGCGGGAACCTGGAGACCCAGTACTTC. It translates to CASSLEGGTSGNLETQYF.

This chain links TRBV4-3 with TRBJ2-2, with 15 bases matching TRBD2. The CDR3 length is 17 residues. CDR1 is LGHNA, CDR2 YSLEER, per germline. J gave up 7 bases and V 1 base, and 4 bases lay outside the gene matches. This CDR3 reads CASSQGTSGRADGELFF. For the CDR3, the DNA is TGCGCCAGCAGCCAAGGGACTAGCGGGAGGGCCGACGGGGAGCTGTTTTTT.

This clone has a handful of counts. V gene TRBV19 combines with J gene TRBJ2-1, with D uncertain. This CDR3 is built from 16 residues. CDR1 and CDR2 from the germline V gene are LNHDA and SQIVND (reference sequence). The germline V and J ends were trimmed by 7 bases and 3 bases, with 19 bases remaining between them. The CDR3 DNA sequence: TGTGCCAGTACTCCTCCGAGGCCCCTAGGCTACAATGAGCAGTTCTTC. Residues: CASTPPRPLGYNEQFF.

The genes are TRBV30 and TRBJ2-7, with 9 bases fitting TRBD2. Germline lookup yields CDR1 GTSNPN and CDR2 SVGIG (reference sequence). The CDR3 loop spans 17 amino acids. V gave up 3 bases and J gave up 2 bases; unmatched junction bases: 14. CDR3 bases: TGTGCCTGGAGCCCTCCCGAGGTGGTAGCGGGAGCCTACGAGCAGTACTTC. Protein product: CAWSPPEVVAGAYEQYF.

V and J are TRBV30 and TRBJ2-5, with D unclear. The CDR3 spans 13 residues. The V gene's germline CDR1 is GTSNPN and CDR2 SVGIG (reference sequence). Trimming cost V 0 bases and J 5 bases, with 10 bases left between them. The CDR3 sequence is CAWSVRARETQYF. The DNA of the CDR3 is TGTGCCTGGAGTGTACGAGCGCGGGAGACCCAGTACTTC.

The sample holds one count of this clone. The chain couples TRBV29-1 to TRBJ2-5; maybe TRBD2 (6 bases). The V gene lost 4 bases and the J gene lost 9 bases, with 15 bases spanning the gap. Germline values: CDR1 SQVTM, CDR2 ANQGSEA. The CDR3 runs to 12 residues. CDR3 coding DNA: TGCAGCGTTGCGGTGGGGGAGGCGGCCCAGTACTTC. Its translation: CSVAVGEAAQYF.

This clone was recorded a few times. The chain couples TRBV30 to TRBJ2-1; 8 positions agree with TRBD2. The CDR3 sequence is 14 residues long. The trim removed 5 bases at V and 4 bases at J, leaving 7 bases unmatched. Germline V gives CDR1 GTSNPN, CDR2 SVGIG (reference sequence). CDR3 loop: CAWVTSGQYNEQFF. As DNA, the CDR3 is TGTGCCTGGGTCACTAGCGGTCAATACAATGAGCAGTTCTTC. Full variable domain (outside the CDR3, taken from reference TRBV30 and TRBJ2-1): SQTIHQWPATLVQPVGSPLSLECTVEGTSNPNLYWYRQAAGRGLQLLFYSVGIGQISSEVPQNLSASRPQDRQFILSSKKLLLSDSGFYLCAWVTSGQYNEQFFGPGTRLTVL.

This clone was observed a few times. The chain employs TRBV7-2 and TRBJ1-1; D is ambiguous. In germline, CDR1 is SGHTA, CDR2 FQGNSA. The V and J ends lost 5 bases and 0 bases respectively, with 10 bases between them. This CDR3 has 14 amino acids. The CDR3 here is CASSRGQLNTEAFF. The CDR3 coding sequence is TGTGCCAGCAGCCGTGGGCAATTGAACACTGAAGCTTTCTTT.

The CDR3 is CASSLDGQRESNEQFF. The CDR3 DNA reads as TGCGCCAGCAGCTTGGATGGGCAACGCGAGTCCAATGAGCAGTTCTTC. This chain connects TRBV5-1 to TRBJ2-1, with D hard to call. In germline, CDR1 is SGHRS, CDR2 YFSETQ. The CDR3 extends over 16 amino acids. V dropped 0 bases and J dropped 6 bases, with 16 bases sitting between them.

CDR3 bases: TGTGCCAGCAGCCGCCCCAAAGGTAGCGGGAGCTCCTACGAGCAGTACTTC. As protein: CASSRPKGSGSSYEQYF. The chain has TRBV5-5 and TRBJ2-7, with TRBD2 identical over 9 bases. With V trimmed by 4 bases and J by 0 bases, 11 bases remained unmatched. In germline, CDR1 is SGHKS, CDR2 YYEKEE (reference sequence). The CDR3 length is 17 residues. The whole variable domain, filled in from reference TRBV5-5 and TRBJ2-7, reads DAGVTQSPTHLIKTRGQQVTLRCSPISGHKSVSWYQQVLGQGPQFIFQYYEKEERGRGNFPDRFSARQFPNYSSELNVNALLLGDSALYLCASSRPKGSGSSYEQYFGPGTRLTVT.

In its sample, this clone was seen once. The chain links TRBV7-2 to TRBJ1-1; D remains ambiguous. This CDR3 is built from 14 residues. CDR1 and CDR2 (germline): SGHTA, FQGNSA. V was trimmed by 1 base and J by 1 base, leaving 7 bases between them. The CDR3 nucleotides read TGTGCCAGCAGCTTAGTCCCGGGGAACACTGAAGCTTTCTTT. Protein: CASSLVPGNTEAFF. Based on the CDR3 plus reference TRBV7-2 and TRBJ1-1, the full variable domain is GAGVSQSPSNKVTEKGKDVELRCDPISGHTALYWYRQSLGQGLEFLIYFQGNSAPDKSGLPSDRFSAERTGGSVSTLTIQRTQQEDSAVYLCASSLVPGNTEAFFGQGTRLTVV.

The gene calls are TRBV29-1 and TRBJ1-1, with 8 bases lining up with TRBD1. Germline-derived CDR1 and CDR2 are SQVTM and ANQGSEA. The CDR3 consists of 15 residues. Trimming at V came to 0 bases and at J to 3 bases, leaving 6 bases not matched to a gene. The CDR3 DNA reads TGCAGCGTTGAAGACTCAAGCAGGGGGCACACTGAAGCTTTCTTT. This translates into CSVEDSSRGHTEAFF. The full variable domain, in which reference TRBV29-1 and TRBJ1-1 provide the parts outside the CDR3, is SAVISQKPSRDICQRGTSLTIQCQVDSQVTMMFWYRQQPGQSLTLIATANQGSEATYESGFVIDKFPISRPNLTFSTLTVSNMSPEDSSIYLCSVEDSSRGHTEAFFGQGTRLTVV.

This clone was recorded only once. The V gene is TRBV10-3, the J gene TRBJ1-1; D possibly corresponds to TRBD1 (6 bases). The CDR3 runs to 13 residues. V lost 10 bases to trimming and J lost 4 bases, with 16 bases between them. From germline, CDR1 is ENHRY and CDR2 SYGVKD. The CDR3 loop is CASLGQRLTEAFF. The DNA for the CDR3 is TGTGCCAGCCTAGGACAGAGGCTCACTGAAGCTTTCTTT.